The next 6 T cell receptor beta chains were all read from a single sample in a study of Ad26.COV2.S vaccination and SARS-CoV-2 variants. The table came from immunoSEQ multiplex PCR; TCRdb's copy has only in-frame clones and leaves some out. Of about 140,000 clones listed, approximately 90% are singletons. The sequencing used peripheral blood, collected after recovery from COVID-19. The origin of the receptors is a human donor who had recovered from COVID-19.

The chain links TRBV5-8 to TRBJ2-5; 8 nucleotides agree with TRBD2. Germline CDR1 SGHTS, CDR2 YDEGEE. The CDR3 sequence is 15 residues long. Trimming at V came to 1 base and at J to 2 bases, leaving 4 bases not matched to a gene. The CDR3 nucleotides read TGTGCCAGCAGCTTGACAGCGGGGGATCAAGAGACCCAGTACTTC. As protein: CASSLTAGDQETQYF.

The chain carries TRBV14 and TRBJ1-2; D is unclear. V lost 1 base and J lost 3, with 3 bases in between. Germline CDR1 is SGHDN and CDR2 is FVKESK. This CDR3 is 12 amino acids long. CDR3 protein: CASSQGYYGYTF. As DNA, the CDR3 is TGTGCCAGCAGCCAAGGGTACTATGGCTACACCTTC. Filled out from reference TRBV14 and TRBJ1-2, the complete variable domain reads EAGVTQFPSHSVIEKGQTVTLRCDPISGHDNLYWYRRVMGKEIKFLLHFVKESKQDESGMPNNRFLAERTGGTYSTLKVQPAELEDSGVYFCASSQGYYGYTFGSGTRLTVV.

The gene calls are TRBV14 and TRBJ1-4; 7 bases fit TRBD1. Germline CDR1 SGHDN, CDR2 FVKESK. CDR3 length: 17 amino acids. With 0 bases clipped from V and 3 bases from J, the junction kept 7 bases outside the gene matches. This chain's CDR3 is CASSQEEGGAANEKLFF. For the CDR3, the DNA is TGTGCCAGCAGCCAAGAGGAAGGGGGCGCAGCTAATGAAAAACTGTTTTTT.

This rearrangement joins TRBV4-1 to TRBJ2-1; D is unclear. The V end was cut by 0 bases, the J end by 2 bases, with 8 bases between. CDR3 length: 15 residues. Germline V lookup: CDR1 MGHRA, CDR2 YSYEKL. The CDR3 spells CASSQDRPAYNEQFF. The CDR3 bases are TGCGCCAGCAGCCAAGATAGGCCAGCCTACAATGAGCAGTTCTTC.

The V and J genes are TRBV6-5 and TRBJ2-1; the D gene is possibly TRBD1 (6 bases). CDR3 length: 13 residues. The germline V gene has CDR1 MNHEY and CDR2 SVGAGI. With 10 bases removed from V and 9 bases from J, the gap between germline ends came to 19 bases. CDR3 nucleotides: TGTGCCACACAACGGGGACATGGTAGTGAGCAGTTCTTC. It encodes CATQRGHGSEQFF.

The chain carries TRBV5-6 and TRBJ2-7, with D perhaps matching TRBD1 (5 bases). The V and J ends lost 1 base and 2 bases respectively, with 13 bases between them. The CDR3 runs to 15 residues. CDR1 is SGHDT and CDR2 is YYEEEE in the germline V gene. CDR3 bases: TGTGCCAGCAGCTTGTGGAGACAGTCCCCCTACGAGCAGTACTTC. Translating it yields CASSLWRQSPYEQYF.